The clone carrying this TCR beta chain was seen more than once but under ten times. These data come from a study of blood T cell repertoires in COVID-19. Study context: From T cells, B-cell-depleted T cells, or PBMCs came the material, which was cDNA or gDNA.

Profiling relied on immunoSEQ multiplex PCR, and the TCRdb table lists in-frame clones only, not all of them. Of about 150,000 clones in the sample, roughly 80% were seen once. The germline V gene encodes CDR1 SQVTM and CDR2 ANQGSEA. The CDR3 is made up of 12 amino acids. Trimming shortened V by 7 bases and J by 5 bases, and 14 bases separated the two germline ends. The TCR was taken from a woman aged 55-69 years with acute or convalescent COVID-19. The sample comprised peripheral blood. The chain employs TRBV29-1 and TRBJ1-1; D uncertain. The CDR3 bases are TGCAGCGGGGGAAGGTACGGGACTGAAGCTTTCTTT. It encodes CSGGRYGTEAFF.